Listed here is a single TCR beta chain. Its antigen is not identified. TCRbeta library construction was performed incorporating unique molecular identifiers. TCRdb analysed the PCR reads with MiXCR anew, one entry per CDR3 protein. The sample holds about 500,000 distinct CDR3 sequences; approximately 10% are singletons and the top ten take roughly 15%. This record comes from a study of T-cell reconstitution after alpha-beta-depleted transplantation in children. Findings of the study overall: There were some patients whose high TCRbeta diversity at day 60 came from surviving recipient T cells and thymic progenitors. The authors attributed T-cell counts and diversity one year after transplant mostly to newly produced T cells. Reportedly, roughly two months post-transplant, alpha-beta T cells arose from several hundred expanded graft clones.

The specimen comprised PBMCs, mostly from graft donor cells, sampled 180 days after TCRalphabeta/CD19-depleted stem cell transplant. This TCR came from a female patient between 2 and 15 years old who had a stem cell transplant for aplastic anemia, so the T cells may come from the graft donor.

CDR3 nucleotides: TGTGCCAGCAACCCAAAGCGGGTTAACACCGGGGAGCTGTTTTTT. Its protein product is CASNPKRVNTGELFF. The V and J genes are TRBV12-3 or TRBV12-4 and TRBJ2-2; perhaps TRBD2 as D (6 bases). The CDR3 sequence is 15 residues long. With 7 bases removed from V and 2 bases from J, the gap between germline ends came to 14 bases.